Listed below are T cell receptor beta chains from one sample, sequenced in a study of T-cell memory formation after mild COVID-19. TCRdb re-called the 5' RACE reads through MiXCR, storing one row per CDR3 protein. The top ten clones hold roughly 23% of a sample with 250,000 to 300,000 distinct CDR3 sequences, 15% to 20% of them seen once. The specimen was PBMCs or a T cell subset sorted from them (not recorded which). Receptor source: a man aged 18-30 years who had mild COVID-19 (a few samples of this study predate the infection). Cell type and time point are not known. Both conserved end residues are part of each CDR3. Fields, in order: clone size, J gene, V gene, D gene, CDR3 DNA, CDR3 protein. The D gene is left open where the match is weak. Size is stated for part of the rows, as once, few or many counts, or as a class when the clone is expanded.

size: NA; J: TRBJ2-3; V: TRBV12-3/TRBV12-4; D: NA; DNA: TGTGCCAGCAGTTTACTGGGGGGGGCTGTAACGCAGTATTTT; CDR3: CASSLLGGAVTQYF
size: few; J: TRBJ1-1; V: TRBV5-1; D: NA; DNA: TGCGCCAGCAGCTTCCGAGGAACGAACACTGAAGCTTTCTTT; CDR3: CASSFRGTNTEAFF
size: NA; J: TRBJ2-5; V: TRBV3-1; D: TRBD2; DNA: TGTGCCAGCAGCCGCCTCTCTCTGACTAGCGGGGGTGGGACCCAGTACTTC; CDR3: CASSRLSLTSGGGTQYF
size: NA; J: TRBJ2-1; V: TRBV4-1; D: NA; DNA: TGCGCCAGCAGCCAAGCGTTAGCGGACTCCTACAATGAGCAGTTCTTC; CDR3: CASSQALADSYNEQFF
size: few; J: TRBJ2-6; V: TRBV23-1; D: NA; DNA: TGCGCCAGCAGAAGGGGGGTAAATGGGGCCAACGTCCTGACTTTC; CDR3: CASRRGVNGANVLTF
size: many; J: TRBJ2-1; V: TRBV12-3/TRBV12-4; D: NA; DNA: TGTGCCAGCAGCCCCGGGCCTGGCAATGAGCAGTTCTTC; CDR3: CASSPGPGNEQFF
size: NA; J: TRBJ1-2; V: TRBV28; D: NA; DNA: TGTGCCAGCAGTTTGTCAGACTATGGCTACACCTTC; CDR3: CASSLSDYGYTF
size: NA; J: TRBJ1-5; V: TRBV9; D: NA; DNA: TGTGCCAGCAGCGTAGACAGTAGCAATCAGCCCCAGCATTTT; CDR3: CASSVDSSNQPQHF
size: NA; J: TRBJ2-3; V: TRBV20-1; D: NA; DNA: TGCAGTGAGACAAGCGGTCCACGCACAGATACGCAGTATTTT; CDR3: CSETSGPRTDTQYF
size: few; J: TRBJ2-4; V: TRBV29-1; D: NA; DNA: TGCAGCGTTGAAGAGGGGCTCATCCACATTCAGTACTTC; CDR3: CSVEEGLIHIQYF
size: few; J: TRBJ1-4; V: TRBV5-1; D: NA; DNA: TGCGCCAGCGGGCGGGGGGACCGCGCAACTAATGAAAAACTGTTTTTT; CDR3: CASGRGDRATNEKLFF
size: few; J: TRBJ2-1; V: TRBV6-4; D: TRBD2; DNA: TGTGCCAGCAGTGACTCGACTAGCGGGGGGCTCAATGAGCAGTTCTTC; CDR3: CASSDSTSGGLNEQFF
size: few; J: TRBJ2-2; V: TRBV12-3/TRBV12-4; D: TRBD2; DNA: TGTGCCAGCAGTCGACTAGCGGGGGCCCCCGGGGAGCTGTTTTTT; CDR3: CASSRLAGAPGELFF
size: few; J: TRBJ2-3; V: TRBV19; D: NA; DNA: TGTGCCAGTAGTATCTCCGGCATTTTAACAGATACGCAGTATTTT; CDR3: CASSISGILTDTQYF
size: many; J: TRBJ2-1; V: TRBV29-1; D: NA; DNA: TGCAGCGTTGACAGGGACAATGAGCAGTTCTTC; CDR3: CSVDRDNEQFF
size: many; J: TRBJ2-7; V: TRBV7-2; D: NA; DNA: TGTGCCAGCAGCTTCCTCCCCTACGAGCAGTACTTC; CDR3: CASSFLPYEQYF
size: NA; J: TRBJ1-4; V: TRBV4-2; D: NA; DNA: TGTGCCAGCAGCCAAGTTTTGGGGATTAATGAAAAACTGTTTTTT; CDR3: CASSQVLGINEKLFF
size: few; J: TRBJ2-7; V: TRBV6-2/TRBV6-3; D: TRBD1; DNA: TGTGCCAGCAGTCAGGGGGATCTCTACGAGCAGTACTTC; CDR3: CASSQGDLYEQYF
size: NA; J: TRBJ2-3; V: TRBV4-3; D: NA; DNA: TGCGCCAGCAGCCAAGACTCTCTACAGGGTCTCCCCACAGATACGCAGTATTTT; CDR3: CASSQDSLQGLPTDTQYF
size: few; J: TRBJ2-7; V: TRBV5-1; D: NA; DNA: TGCGCCAGCAGCTTGGACACCCCCTACGAGCAGTACTTC; CDR3: CASSLDTPYEQYF
size: once; J: TRBJ2-3; V: TRBV24-1; D: TRBD2; DNA: TGTGCCACCAGTGATTTCGCGGGAGTAGATACGCAGTATTTT; CDR3: CATSDFAGVDTQYF
size: few; J: TRBJ2-3; V: TRBV7-6; D: NA; DNA: TGTGCCAGCAGCCCTAGGGGCGGCGGGTGGAGCACAGATACGCAGTATTTT; CDR3: CASSPRGGGWSTDTQYF
size: few; J: TRBJ1-4; V: TRBV7-9; D: NA; DNA: TGTGCCAGCAGCTTTCACGAAAAACTGTTTTTT; CDR3: CASSFHEKLFF
size: NA; J: TRBJ2-1; V: TRBV4-2; D: NA; DNA: TGTGCCAGCAGGCACCCAGGGGCGACTCTTTACAATGAGCAGTTCTTC; CDR3: CASRHPGATLYNEQFF
size: NA; J: TRBJ2-7; V: TRBV25-1; D: NA; DNA: TGTGCCAGCAGTGAATTGGGGTCGCTCCACTACGAGCAGTACTTC; CDR3: CASSELGSLHYEQYF
size: NA; J: TRBJ1-1; V: TRBV5-6; D: NA; DNA: TGTGCCAGCAGGATAAACCCTAGCATTGAAGATTTCTTT; CDR3: CASRINPSIEDFF
size: few; J: TRBJ1-2; V: TRBV12-3/TRBV12-4; D: NA; DNA: TGTGCCAGCAGTTTAGGGCTACAGAGATCCCGTGTAACCTTC; CDR3: CASSLGLQRSRVTF
size: few; J: TRBJ2-3; V: TRBV7-9; D: NA; DNA: TGTGCCAGCAGCCCGGGGTCACAGTCCACAGATACGCAGTATTTT; CDR3: CASSPGSQSTDTQYF
size: NA; J: TRBJ1-4; V: TRBV7-2; D: TRBD1; DNA: TGTGCCAGCAGCTTAGTGGACAGGGAAAAACTGTTTTTT; CDR3: CASSLVDREKLFF
size: NA; J: TRBJ1-5; V: TRBV12-3/TRBV12-4; D: NA; DNA: TGTGCCAGCAGTTTAGGACTGAGGGGAGGCAATCAGCCCCAGCATTTT; CDR3: CASSLGLRGGNQPQHF
size: few; J: TRBJ1-4; V: TRBV9; D: NA; DNA: TGTGCCAGCAGCGTAGCCGGGGGGCCCGAAAAACTGTTTTTT; CDR3: CASSVAGGPEKLFF
size: few; J: TRBJ2-2; V: TRBV12-5; D: NA; DNA: TGTGCTAGTGGTTTGACAGGGCGGACCGGGGAGCTGTTTTTT; CDR3: CASGLTGRTGELFF
size: few; J: TRBJ1-3; V: TRBV9; D: NA; DNA: TGTGCCAGCAGCGCCGGACAGTCTGGAAACACCATATATTTT; CDR3: CASSAGQSGNTIYF
size: few; J: TRBJ1-3; V: TRBV6-6; D: NA; DNA: TGTGCCAGCAGTTACCTACGGTCTCGACAGCTCGGAAACACCATATATTTT; CDR3: CASSYLRSRQLGNTIYF
size: NA; J: TRBJ1-2; V: TRBV5-6; D: NA; DNA: TGTGCCAGCAGCGTACAGGGAGCTAACTATGGCTACACCTTC; CDR3: CASSVQGANYGYTF
size: few; J: TRBJ2-1; V: TRBV7-2; D: NA; DNA: TGTGCCAGCAGCTTAGGAATGCACAATGAGCAGTTCTTC; CDR3: CASSLGMHNEQFF
size: NA; J: TRBJ1-5; V: TRBV10-3; D: NA; DNA: TGTGCCATCAGTGAGTCGAGGGATCAGCCCCAGCATTTT; CDR3: CAISESRDQPQHF
size: NA; J: TRBJ1-2; V: TRBV5-1; D: NA; DNA: TGCGCCAGCAGCCCCCGAGGCGGGATAGCTAACTATGGCTACACCTTC; CDR3: CASSPRGGIANYGYTF